These 8 T cell receptor beta chains originate from one sample sequenced in a study of T cells after yellow fever vaccination. TCRdb itself ran the 5' RACE reads through MiXCR, one entry per CDR3 protein. The repertoire includes approximately 510,000 distinct CDR3 sequences, roughly a fifth of them detected once, and roughly a sixth sits in the top ten. The sequencing used PBMCs, collected 21 days after the first yellow fever vaccination. These receptors all come from a man younger than 30 who received the YFV17D yellow fever vaccine.

This chain links TRBV20-1 with TRBJ2-7; 10 bases are a match to TRBD1. Germline V gives CDR1 DFQATT, CDR2 SNEGSKA (reference sequence). Germline trimming cut 4 bases from V and 4 bases from J; bases unmatched to any gene: 7. The CDR3 consists of 14 residues. CDR3: CSATPGTGAYEQYV. As DNA, the CDR3 is TGCAGTGCTACTCCCGGGACAGGGGCTTACGAGCAGTACGTC.

This clonotype was seen ten or more times. V gene TRBV7-9 combines with J gene TRBJ2-1; D uncertain. The germline V gene has CDR1 SEHNR and CDR2 FQNEAQ (reference sequence). Trimming pared 2 bases from V and 5 bases from J, leaving 1 base between. The CDR3 is 11 residues long. CDR3 protein: CASSLHNEQFF. In DNA, the CDR3 is TGTGCCAGCAGCTTACACAATGAGCAGTTCTTC.

The chain employs TRBV12-3 or TRBV12-4 and TRBJ1-6; 7 bases agree with TRBD1. V was clipped by 6 bases and J by 6 bases; unmatched bases: 8. The CDR3 runs 15 residues. The DNA of the CDR3 is TGTGCCAGCAGGAACAACAGGGGAACTAATTCACCCCTCCACTTT. This codes for CASRNNRGTNSPLHF.

This clonotype was detected only a few times. The V and J genes are TRBV5-4 and TRBJ2-7; 11 bases agree with TRBD2. Germline V gene lookup returns CDR1 SGHNT and CDR2 YYREEE (reference sequence). The ends lost 0 bases at V and 8 bases at J; junction bases unmatched: 4. CDR3 length equals 14 residues. Here the CDR3 DNA reads TGTGCCAGCAGCTTGGTAGCGGGGGGGAATCAGCAGTACTTC. Translation gives CASSLVAGGNQQYF.

The chain joins TRBV11-1 to TRBJ2-1, with D tentatively TRBD2 (7 bases). V was clipped by 5 bases and J by 2 bases, with 22 bases between them. Germline CDR1 reads SGHAT; CDR2 reads FQDESV (reference sequence). There are 18 residues in the CDR3. CDR3 amino acids: CASSKEFGRGATYNEQFF. CDR3 nucleotides: TGTGCCAGCAGCAAAGAGTTTGGGAGGGGGGCTACCTACAATGAGCAGTTCTTC.

V usage is TRBV6-2 or TRBV6-3 and J usage is TRBJ2-2; 10 bases match TRBD2. Germline lookup yields CDR1 MNHEY and CDR2 SVGEGT. CDR3 size: 18 residues. Trimming removed 7 bases from V and 3 bases from J; junction bases left unmatched: 14. CDR3 in DNA: TGTGCCAGCAACATACCCAGCGGGGGGGCCCGCGACACCGGGGAGCTGTTTTTT. Translation: CASNIPSGGARDTGELFF.

This clonotype was seen a few times. The V and J genes are TRBV6-2 or TRBV6-3 and TRBJ2-5; tentative D call: TRBD2 (5 bases). There are 15 residues in the CDR3. CDR1 and CDR2 from the germline V gene are MNHEY and SVGEGT. Trimming cost V 4 bases and J 2 bases, with 14 bases left between them. The CDR3 protein is CASSSYRAEQETQYF. CDR3 bases: TGTGCCAGCAGTTCCTACCGAGCGGAGCAAGAGACCCAGTACTTC.

This chain uses TRBV12-3 or TRBV12-4 with TRBJ2-3, with no clear D. The CDR3 spans 15 residues. Trimming removed 4 bases at V and 3 bases at J, with 14 bases between. In nucleotides, the CDR3 is TGTGCCAGCAGTTCAGTCCCCCTTGGGACAGATACGCAGTATTTT. Translation gives CASSSVPLGTDTQYF.